This entry describes one T cell receptor beta chain. Antigen unknown. Healthy bone marrow donors formed the donor group. The data belong to a study of cytomegalovirus exposure and HLA in healthy donors. Study-wide results and limits: Analyzed later, most CMV-associated TCR beta chains appeared HLA-restricted.

From germline, CDR1 is SGHNT and CDR2 YYREEE (reference sequence). V was trimmed by 4 bases and J by 2 bases, leaving 10 bases between them. The CDR3 extends over 14 amino acids. This PCR relied on a set of 60 Vbeta primers and 13 Jbeta primers. Libraries were prepared by immunoSEQ multiplex PCR; TCRdb keeps only in-frame clonotypes and omits some of them. Of fewer than 200,000 clones listed, around 87% are singletons. The J gene is TRBJ1-5, the V gene TRBV5-4; tentatively, D is TRBD1 (6 bases). This receptor was identified in a boy aged 2-15 years in good health and CMV-seronegative. The sample taken for sequencing was PBMCs. The CDR3 here is CASSPDSRNQPQHF. In DNA, the CDR3 is TGTGCCAGCAGCCCGGACAGTCGCAATCAGCCCCAGCATTTT.